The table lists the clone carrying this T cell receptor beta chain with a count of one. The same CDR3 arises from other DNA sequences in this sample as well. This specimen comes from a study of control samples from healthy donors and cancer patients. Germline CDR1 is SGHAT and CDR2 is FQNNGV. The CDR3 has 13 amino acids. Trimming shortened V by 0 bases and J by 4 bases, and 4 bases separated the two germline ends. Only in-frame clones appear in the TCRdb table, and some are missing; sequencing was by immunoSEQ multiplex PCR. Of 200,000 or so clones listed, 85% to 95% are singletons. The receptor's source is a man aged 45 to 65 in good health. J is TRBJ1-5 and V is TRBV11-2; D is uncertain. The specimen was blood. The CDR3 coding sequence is TGTGCCAGCAGCTTAGATAGAAATCAGCCCCAGCATTTT. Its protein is CASSLDRNQPQHF. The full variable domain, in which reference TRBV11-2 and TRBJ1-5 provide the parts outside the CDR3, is EAGVAQSPRYKIIEKRQSVAFWCNPISGHATLYWYQQILGQGPKLLIQFQNNGVVDDSQLPKDRFSAERLKGVDSTLKIQPAKLEDSAVYLCASSLDRNQPQHFGDGTRLSIL.